This T cell receptor (beta chain) was sequenced for a study of T cells in localized non-small cell lung cancer. Only a few counts were recorded for this clone. Its matching antigen is unknown. Clones were sequenced by immunoSEQ multiplex PCR, and TCRdb holds only the in-frame ones, with some missing. The sample shows 2,000 or so clones, 35% to 40% of them seen only once. Study-wide results and limits: Longer overall survival associated with higher blood T cell density; shorter survival with higher adjacent-lung clonality. Uninvolved adjacent lung showed peak T cell clonality, exceeding tumor. Because researchers sequenced only one region of the tumor, heterogeneity is still possible. For the top 100 tumor clones, a median about 50 also appeared in adjacent lung.

CDR3 size: 20 residues. The germline V gene encodes CDR1 ENHRY and CDR2 SYGVKD. The V end was cut by 0 bases, the J end by 2 bases, with 24 bases between. This TCR was sampled from a female donor of 60 years or more with stage I lung adenocarcinoma. The sample here was lung tumor tissue, taken before any cancer treatment. The genes are TRBV10-3 and TRBJ2-3; D perhaps matches TRBD2 (6 bases). The DNA of the CDR3 is TGTGCCATCAGTGAGTCTGTGGTAGCGGCAGGTAATACCTACACAGATACGCAGTATTTT. It encodes CAISESVVAAGNTYTDTQYF.